The entry below gives a single T cell receptor (beta chain) sequence along with its context. The entry originates in a study of stem cell transplantation in POMP-related autoinflammatory disease. The ends lost 6 bases at V and 2 bases at J; junction bases unmatched: 4. The CDR3 is made up of 15 amino acids. Germline CDR1 LGHNA, CDR2 YSLEER. Sequencing used immunoSEQ multiplex PCR; TCRdb keeps in-frame clones, though not all of them. The data contain about 7,200 clones, over 80% of them singletons. The sequencing sample was made of a CXCR5-defined cell subset from PBMCs. V and J are TRBV4-3 and TRBJ2-3, with TRBD2 matching over 11 bases. The TCR was taken from a human donor in good health. This CDR3 is CASSWTSGPTDTQYF. In nucleotides, the CDR3 is TGCGCCAGCAGTTGGACTAGCGGGCCCACAGATACGCAGTATTTT.